The source of this TCR beta chain is a study of graft-versus-host responses after intestinal transplantation. Some clones are missing from TCRdb's copy, which holds only in-frame ones; the method was immunoSEQ multiplex PCR. The top ten clones hold 7.6% of a sample with approximately 85,000 clones, 91% of them seen once. Comment on this clone: Its antigen is undetermined.

The CDR3 covers 15 residues. V was pared by 4 bases and J by 5 bases, with 17 bases between. The germline gives CDR1 SGHDT, CDR2 YYEEEE. The sequencing here drew on unstimulated CD8+ T cells sorted from spleen or lymph node cells, taken before transplant. The V gene is TRBV5-6, the J gene TRBJ2-3; D call uncertain. The source of this sequence is a human donor who was the organ donor for an intestinal transplant. The CDR3 reads CASSPPGRTGDTQYF. For the CDR3, the DNA is TGTGCCAGCAGCCCGCCGGGCCGAACCGGAGATACGCAGTATTTT. The variable domain in full, completed from reference TRBV5-6 and TRBJ2-3, reads DAGVTQSPTHLIKTRGQQVTLRCSPKSGHDTVSWYQQALGQGPQFIFQYYEEEERQRGNFPDRFSGHQFPNYSSELNVNALLLGDSALYLCASSPPGRTGDTQYFGPGTRLTVL.